This is a list of T cell receptor beta chains from one sample in a study of T cells in Graves' hyperthyroidism and ophthalmopathy. TCRdb re-analysed the multiplex PCR reads in MiXCR, keeping a single row per CDR3 protein. Among 500,000 to 700,000 distinct CDR3 sequences listed, approximately 15% were seen once. The sequenced material came from blood. These receptor sequences come from a woman between 18 and 30 years old with Graves' hyperthyroidism. CDR3s include the opening cysteine and the closing phenylalanine or tryptophan. The D gene is left open where the match is weak. The size of a clone is reported for some rows only, either as once, few or many, or as a class for expanded clones.

16 | TRBJ2-1 | NA | NA | TRBV28 | CASSSFTSTIHNEQFF | TGTGCCAGCAGTTCTTTCACGTCCACTATACACAATGAGCAGTTCTTC
14 | TRBJ1-5 | NA | NA | TRBV6-5 | CASSYGGSNQPQHF | TGTGCCAGCAGTTACGGGGGCAGCAATCAGCCCCAGCATTTT
14 | TRBJ2-1 | NA | many | TRBV7-6 | CASSLGTNYNEQFF | TGTGCCAGCAGCTTAGGGACTAACTACAATGAGCAGTTCTTC
15 | TRBJ1-2 | NA | many | TRBV28 | CASSSRAALNYGYTF | TGTGCCAGCAGTTCCCGGGCCGCCCTAAACTATGGCTACACCTTC
18 | TRBJ2-3 | TRBD2 | many | TRBV4-2 | CASSQDTPLAGGTDTQYF | TGTGCCAGCAGCCAAGATACCCCTCTAGCGGGAGGCACAGATACGCAGTATTTT
13 | TRBJ1-1 | TRBD1 | few | TRBV30 | CAWSHRGYTEAFF | TGTGCCTGGAGTCACAGGGGATACACTGAAGCTTTCTTT
11 | TRBJ1-1 | NA | few | TRBV3-1 | CASSQDAEAFF | TGTGCCAGCAGCCAAGACGCTGAAGCTTTCTTT
15 | TRBJ2-1 | TRBD2 | many | TRBV10-3 | CAISDPPGGPGEQFF | TGTGCCATCAGTGACCCCCCGGGAGGGCCGGGAGAGCAGTTCTTC
14 | TRBJ2-3 | NA | few | TRBV20-1 | CSGLVDPSTDTQYF | TGCAGTGGTCTCGTAGATCCTAGCACAGATACGCAGTATTTT
16 | TRBJ1-1 | NA | many | TRBV2 | CASSPPLQWVNTEAFF | TGTGCCAGCAGTCCCCCTTTACAATGGGTGAACACTGAAGCTTTCTTT
15 | TRBJ2-3 | TRBD1 | once | TRBV3-1 | CASSCRTGELDTQYF | TGTGCCAGCAGCTGCCGGACAGGGGAGCTGGATACGCAGTATTTT
20 | TRBJ2-4 | TRBD2 | few | TRBV4-2 | CASSQDGPTSGRLLRDIQYF | TGTGCCAGCAGCCAAGATGGCCCGACTAGCGGGAGGCTACTGCGAGACATTCAGTACTTC
15 | TRBJ2-3 | NA | many | TRBV9 | CASSVDGQPRDTQYF | TGTGCCAGCAGCGTAGACGGACAGCCGAGGGATACGCAGTATTTT
15 | TRBJ2-1 | NA | many | TRBV11-2 | CASSLSLSSYNEQFF | TGTGCCAGCAGCCTGAGCCTGAGCTCCTACAATGAGCAGTTCTTC
14 | TRBJ1-2 | NA | NA | TRBV29-1 | CSVESGDEHYGYTF | TGCAGCGTTGAGTCAGGGGATGAACACTATGGCTACACCTTC
16 | TRBJ2-2 | TRBD1 | NA | TRBV2 | CASRRSGQGATGELFF | TGTGCCAGCAGAAGATCGGGACAGGGGGCCACCGGGGAGCTGTTTTTT
15 | TRBJ2-1 | TRBD2 | many | TRBV20-1 | CSASRRVAGGDEQFF | TGCAGTGCTAGCCGACGAGTAGCGGGGGGGGATGAGCAGTTCTTC
13 | TRBJ1-1 | TRBD1 | many | TRBV5-6 | CASSLLQGAEAFF | TGTGCCAGCAGCTTGTTACAGGGGGCTGAAGCTTTCTTT
16 | TRBJ1-6 | NA | NA | TRBV27 | CASSLLTGSYNSPLHF | TGTGCCAGCAGTTTACTGACTGGCTCCTATAATTCACCCCTCCACTTT
16 | TRBJ2-3 | TRBD1 | many | TRBV5-1 | CASSPWTGPSTDTQYF | TGCGCCAGCAGCCCATGGACAGGGCCTAGCACAGATACGCAGTATTTT
15 | TRBJ1-1 | TRBD1 | many | TRBV3-1 | CASSERQGSGPEAFF | TGTGCCAGCAGCGAAAGACAGGGTTCAGGCCCTGAAGCTTTCTTT
16 | TRBJ1-1 | TRBD1 | many | TRBV20-1 | CSARNPGQGTNTEAFF | TGCAGTGCTAGAAACCCGGGACAGGGAACGAACACTGAAGCTTTCTTT
15 | TRBJ1-5 | NA | many | TRBV27 | CASALYRLSNQPQHF | TGTGCCAGCGCGTTATACAGGCTTAGCAATCAGCCCCAGCATTTT
12 | TRBJ1-2 | NA | NA | TRBV6-5 | CASSYEGWGYTF | TGTGCCAGCAGTTACGAAGGCTGGGGCTACACCTTC
12 | TRBJ2-3 | NA | many | TRBV11-2 | CASSRDRDTQYF | TGTGCCAGCAGCCGGGATAGAGATACGCAGTATTTT
15 | TRBJ2-7 | NA | NA | TRBV11-1 | CASSFQGRVEYEQYF | TGTGCCAGCAGCTTTCAGGGGAGGGTCGAGTACGAGCAGTACTTC
14 | TRBJ2-1 | NA | NA | TRBV6-5 | CASSYSQSYNEQFF | TGTGCCAGCAGTTACTCGCAAAGTTACAATGAGCAGTTCTTC
14 | TRBJ2-7 | TRBD2 | NA | TRBV12-3/TRBV12-4 | CASSFSGSVYEQYF | TGTGCCAGCAGTTTCAGCGGGAGCGTCTACGAGCAGTACTTC
13 | TRBJ2-7 | NA | many | TRBV20-1 | CSAATVTAYEQYF | TGCAGTGCCGCGACAGTGACAGCCTACGAGCAGTACTTC
15 | TRBJ2-1 | NA | NA | TRBV4-1 | CASSQGPTRENEQFF | TGCGCCAGCAGCCAAGGACCTACCAGGGAAAATGAGCAGTTCTTC
13 | TRBJ1-1 | NA | few | TRBV7-9 | CASSLEQSTEAFF | TGTGCCAGCAGCTTAGAGCAATCGACTGAAGCTTTCTTT
15 | TRBJ1-6 | NA | NA | TRBV20-1 | CSARQDGLLLSPLHF | TGCAGTGCTAGACAGGACGGGTTACTTCTTTCACCCCTCCACTTT